The 28 T cell receptor beta chains in this list originate from one sample, sequenced in a study of blood T cell repertoires in COVID-19. Sequenced by immunoSEQ multiplex PCR; TCRdb stores in-frame clones only, minus some. The sample records about 310,000 clones, roughly 88% being singletons. The sample taken for sequencing was peripheral blood. The receptors stem from a woman aged 25 to 39 with COVID-19, enrolled during active disease.

J is TRBJ1-2 and V is TRBV7-3, with 8 bases fitting TRBD1. The CDR3 runs 20 residues. The V gene's germline CDR1 is SGHTA and CDR2 FQGTGA. J was trimmed by 4 bases and V by 5 bases; bases with no gene match: 24. The CDR3 here is CASSPGAQRTGKGSPYGYTF. DNA for the CDR3: TGTGCCAGCAGCCCAGGAGCCCAACGGACAGGGAAGGGTTCCCCCTATGGCTACACCTTC.

V is TRBV19 and J is TRBJ1-2, with no clear D. Germline CDR1 reads LNHDA; CDR2 reads SQIVND (reference sequence). V was pared by 4 bases and J by 4 bases, with 13 bases between. This CDR3 is 14 amino acids long. The CDR3 DNA reads TGTGCCAGTAGTACCTTGTCGGGAGGCTATGGCTACACCTTC. This codes for CASSTLSGGYGYTF.

The chain employs TRBV19 and TRBJ1-2; D is undetermined. V was cut by 7 bases and J by 5 bases, with 26 bases left in between. The CDR3 runs to 17 residues. In germline, CDR1 is LNHDA, CDR2 SQIVND (reference sequence). CDR3: CASTEAGSFGPIYGYTF. DNA for the CDR3: TGTGCCAGTACAGAGGCGGGGTCATTTGGGCCTATATATGGCTACACCTTC. Based on the CDR3 plus reference TRBV19 and TRBJ1-2, the full variable domain is DGGITQSPKYLFRKEGQNVTLSCEQNLNHDAMYWYRQDPGQGLRLIYYSQIVNDFQKGDIAEGYSVSREKKESFPLTVTSAQKNPTAFYLCASTEAGSFGPIYGYTFGSGTRLTVV.

The chain is built from TRBV30 and TRBJ2-7; 7 positions agree with TRBD1. The V gene end was trimmed by 3 bases and the J gene end by 2 bases; junction bases not matched to a gene: 1. CDR1 is GTSNPN, CDR2 SVGIG, per germline (reference sequence). This CDR3 is built from 12 residues. The CDR3 nucleotides are TGTGCCTGGAGCCAGGGGGCCTACGAGCAGTACTTC. Encoded protein: CAWSQGAYEQYF.

The chain has TRBV20-1 and TRBJ2-7; 7 bases match TRBD2. This CDR3 is built from 15 residues. Trimming at V came to 3 bases and at J to 5 bases, leaving 13 bases not matched to a gene. The V gene's germline CDR1 is DFQATT and CDR2 SNEGSKA (reference sequence). In DNA form, the CDR3 reads TGCAGTGCTAGTCCCCTTGCGGGAGTTGAAGACGAGCAGTACTTC. Amino acid sequence: CSASPLAGVEDEQYF.

CDR3 nucleotide sequence: TGTGCCAGCAGTTACTCGACCAGGGGCAACACTGAAGCTTTCTTT. Protein: CASSYSTRGNTEAFF. V gene TRBV6-5 combines with J gene TRBJ1-1; TRBD1 is a possible D gene (6 bases). The ends were cut back, 0 bases at V and 2 bases at J, with 10 bases in the middle. This CDR3 spans 15 amino acids. From germline, CDR1 is MNHEY and CDR2 SVGAGI.

This chain connects TRBV30 to TRBJ2-7; TRBD1 agrees at 7 bases. The CDR3 is 11 amino acids. The germline CDR1 and CDR2 sequences are GTSNPN and SVGIG (reference sequence). V lost 1 base to trimming and J lost 8 bases; unmatched junction nucleotides: 2. The CDR3 nucleotides are TGTGCCTGGAGTGGACAGGGTAAGCAGTACTTC. As protein: CAWSGQGKQYF.

The chain joins TRBV27 to TRBJ2-7; 7 bases are a match to TRBD2. CDR3 length equals 15 residues. Trimming at V came to 2 bases and at J to 4 bases, leaving 8 bases not matched to a gene. Per germline, CDR1 MNHEY and CDR2 SMNVEV (reference sequence). Here the CDR3 reads CASSLEHRGEYEQYF. The DNA for the CDR3 is TGTGCCAGCAGTTTAGAACACCGGGGGGAGTACGAGCAGTACTTC.

This chain links TRBV4-1 with TRBJ2-2; 8 bases line up with TRBD2. The CDR3 covers 17 residues. Trimming at V came to 0 bases and at J to 4 bases, leaving 7 bases not matched to a gene. Germline assignment: CDR1 MGHRA and CDR2 YSYEKL. Here the CDR3 reads CASSQDGGGRSTGELFF. The CDR3 nucleotides read TGCGCCAGCAGCCAAGATGGGGGCGGGAGGAGCACCGGGGAGCTGTTTTTT.

The genes are TRBV12-3 or TRBV12-4 and TRBJ1-2, with TRBD1 identical over 8 bases. The CDR3 runs 13 residues. J gave up 11 bases and V 6 bases, and 11 bases lay outside the gene matches. CDR3: CASSSGQVSWYTF. Written as DNA, the CDR3 is TGTGCCAGCAGCTCGGGACAGGTATCCTGGTACACCTTC.

The CDR3 sequence: CSVEVGRNTEAFF. The CDR3 region has the DNA TGCAGCGTTGAAGTAGGGAGGAACACTGAAGCTTTCTTT. The chain is built from TRBV29-1 and TRBJ1-1, with D unclear. From germline, CDR1 is SQVTM and CDR2 ANQGSEA. Trimming pared 1 base from V and 1 base from J, leaving 7 bases between. The CDR3 is 13 amino acids. Combining the CDR3 with reference TRBV29-1 and TRBJ1-1 gives the whole variable domain SAVISQKPSRDICQRGTSLTIQCQVDSQVTMMFWYRQQPGQSLTLIATANQGSEATYESGFVIDKFPISRPNLTFSTLTVSNMSPEDSSIYLCSVEVGRNTEAFFGQGTRLTVV.

The chain is built from TRBV28 and TRBJ1-1; 9 positions agree with TRBD1. The CDR3 covers 17 residues. V was pared by 3 bases and J by 1 base, with 9 bases of the junction left unmatched. The germline V gene encodes CDR1 MDHEN and CDR2 SYDVKM. Here the CDR3 reads CASSLVGTGIGNTEAFF. The CDR3 bases are TGTGCCAGCAGTTTGGTGGGGACAGGGATTGGGAACACTGAAGCTTTCTTT.

The V gene is TRBV6-5, the J gene TRBJ1-2, with 8 positions matching TRBD1. The V gene's germline CDR1 is MNHEY and CDR2 SVGAGI. The CDR3 spans 16 residues. V was pared by 2 bases and J by 3 bases, with 8 bases of the junction left unmatched. The chain's CDR3 is CASSYPTGGFDYGYTF. For the CDR3, the DNA is TGTGCCAGCAGTTACCCCACAGGGGGGTTCGACTATGGCTACACCTTC.

The J gene is TRBJ2-3, the V gene TRBV7-2; no clear D gene. Deletions cut 4 bases from V and 3 bases from J, with 8 bases between. Germline CDR1 reads SGHTA; CDR2 reads FQGNSA. This CDR3 region has 13 residues. CDR3 region: CASSSLRTDTQYF. CDR3 coding DNA: TGTGCCAGCAGCTCTCTAAGAACAGATACGCAGTATTTT.

The chain uses TRBV2 and TRBJ2-4; 8 bases map to TRBD2. The germline V gene has CDR1 SNHLY and CDR2 FYNNEI. V shed 6 bases and J 0 bases; nucleotides not matched to a gene: 10. The length of the CDR3 is 17 residues. CDR3: CASRAIGLALAKNIQYF. CDR3 nucleotides: TGTGCCAGCAGGGCGATAGGACTAGCCCTAGCCAAAAACATTCAGTACTTC.

The rearrangement uses TRBV19 and TRBJ1-5; D remains ambiguous. CDR3 size: 14 residues. Trimming cost V 4 bases and J 2 bases, with 9 bases left between them. The germline V gene encodes CDR1 LNHDA and CDR2 SQIVND (reference sequence). Here the CDR3 reads CASSTERGNQPQHF. The CDR3 region has the DNA TGTGCCAGTAGTACGGAGAGGGGCAATCAGCCCCAGCATTTT.

This chain joins TRBV19 and TRBJ1-2; unclear D gene. Germline-derived CDR1 and CDR2 are LNHDA and SQIVND (reference sequence). V was clipped by 8 bases and J by 7 bases, with 17 bases between them. The length of the CDR3 is 13 residues. The CDR3 nucleotides read TGTGCCAGTCAAGACACCCCACTTGGTGGCTACACCTTC. As protein: CASQDTPLGGYTF.

The chain is built from TRBV7-8 and TRBJ2-7; D is possibly TRBD2 (5 bases). The CDR3 loop spans 14 amino acids. V gave up 7 bases and J gave up 0 bases, with 13 bases separating them. From germline, CDR1 is SGHVS and CDR2 FQNEAQ. In DNA, the CDR3 is TGTGCCAGCACGGCGGCTAGCCCCTCCTACGAGCAGTACTTC. This codes for CASTAASPSYEQYF.

This chain uses TRBV5-1 with TRBJ1-5, with D possibly TRBD1 on 5 matching bases. There are 14 residues in the CDR3. With 5 bases removed from V and 3 bases from J, the gap between germline ends came to 12 bases. Germline V gene sequence: CDR1 SGHRS, CDR2 YFSETQ. Here the CDR3 reads CASSTGGTNQPQHF. CDR3 coding DNA: TGCGCCAGCAGTACGGGCGGGACCAATCAGCCCCAGCATTTT.

The rearrangement uses TRBV4-1 and TRBJ1-1; D possibly corresponds to TRBD1 (6 bases). The germline V gene has CDR1 MGHRA and CDR2 YSYEKL. The CDR3 sequence is 13 residues long. Between the trimmed V and J ends, which lost 3 bases and 8 bases, there was a span of 13 bases. For the CDR3, the DNA is TGCGCCAGCAGCCACCTCCTTGACAGGGAAGCTTTCTTT. This encodes CASSHLLDREAFF.

This rearrangement joins TRBV27 to TRBJ2-1; 11 bases are a match to TRBD2. The CDR3 extends over 17 amino acids. Losses at the gene ends were 7 bases for V and 5 bases for J; bases not matched to a gene: 13. Germline V gives CDR1 MNHEY, CDR2 SMNVEV (reference sequence). The CDR3 DNA sequence: TGTGCCAGCACGCGTCTAGCGGGAGGTGGAGTCCACAATGAGCAGTTCTTC. The encoded protein is CASTRLAGGGVHNEQFF.

The chain has TRBV14 and TRBJ2-7; D might be TRBD2 (6 bases). CDR1 is SGHDN and CDR2 is FVKESK in the germline V gene. The V end was cut by 1 base, the J end by 6 bases, with 10 bases between. The length of the CDR3 is 13 residues. The CDR3 region is CASSQVAGGEQYF. DNA of the CDR3: TGTGCCAGCAGCCAAGTAGCCGGGGGCGAGCAGTACTTC.

In regard to this clone: Germline and junction disagree at one end, which may indicate a read error. The gene calls are TRBV3-1 (or the pseudogene TRBV3-2) and TRBJ1-6, with 9 bases aligning to TRBD1. Germline assignment: CDR1 LGHDT and CDR2 YNNKEL (reference sequence). The CDR3 consists of 17 residues. CDR3 loop: CASSHLSRDRDKSPLHF. CDR3 DNA: TGTGCCAGCAGCCACTTGTCTAGGGACAGGGATAAGTCACCCCTCCACTTT.

This chain joins TRBV27 and TRBJ2-7, with 7 nucleotides matching TRBD2. The CDR3 totals 14 residues. Germline CDR1 MNHEY, CDR2 SMNVEV (reference sequence). J lost 4 bases, V lost 6 bases, and 9 bases had no gene match. The CDR3 region is CASRPGLPHYEQYF. In DNA, the CDR3 is TGTGCCAGCAGACCGGGACTACCACATTACGAGCAGTACTTC.

V usage is TRBV5-1 and J usage is TRBJ1-6; no clear D. The length of the CDR3 is 14 residues. Deletions cut 0 bases from V and 10 bases from J, with 11 bases between. CDR1 and CDR2 from the germline V gene are SGHRS and YFSETQ. CDR3 DNA sequence: TGCGCCAGCAGCTTGGGGGATTCGGGGTCACCCCTCCACTTT. Protein: CASSLGDSGSPLHF.

V and J are TRBV6-5 and TRBJ1-2, with 9 bases aligning to TRBD1. This CDR3 contains 15 residues. Trimming took 7 bases from V and 1 from J; bases not matched to a gene: 7. Germline assignment: CDR1 MNHEY and CDR2 SVGAGI. The CDR3 sequence: CASNPGTGNNYGYTF. CDR3 sequence (DNA): TGTGCCAGCAATCCTGGGACAGGGAATAACTATGGCTACACCTTC.

The chain combines TRBV19 with TRBJ1-1, with 12 bases matching TRBD1. The germline V gene encodes CDR1 LNHDA and CDR2 SQIVND (reference sequence). There are 14 residues in the CDR3. The J segment lost 6 bases and the V segment lost 6 bases, leaving 5 bases of the junction unmatched. The CDR3 here is CASRGQGAFAEAFF. The CDR3 DNA sequence: TGTGCCAGTAGGGGACAGGGGGCATTCGCTGAAGCTTTCTTT.

CDR3 region: CASSNSLNQPQHF. In nucleotides, the CDR3 is TGTGCCAGTAGTAATAGCCTTAATCAGCCCCAGCATTTT. The V call is TRBV19, the J call TRBJ1-5; no clear D gene. The germline gives CDR1 LNHDA, CDR2 SQIVND (reference sequence). CDR3 size: 13 residues. V lost 4 bases, J lost 4 bases, and 8 bases lay in between.